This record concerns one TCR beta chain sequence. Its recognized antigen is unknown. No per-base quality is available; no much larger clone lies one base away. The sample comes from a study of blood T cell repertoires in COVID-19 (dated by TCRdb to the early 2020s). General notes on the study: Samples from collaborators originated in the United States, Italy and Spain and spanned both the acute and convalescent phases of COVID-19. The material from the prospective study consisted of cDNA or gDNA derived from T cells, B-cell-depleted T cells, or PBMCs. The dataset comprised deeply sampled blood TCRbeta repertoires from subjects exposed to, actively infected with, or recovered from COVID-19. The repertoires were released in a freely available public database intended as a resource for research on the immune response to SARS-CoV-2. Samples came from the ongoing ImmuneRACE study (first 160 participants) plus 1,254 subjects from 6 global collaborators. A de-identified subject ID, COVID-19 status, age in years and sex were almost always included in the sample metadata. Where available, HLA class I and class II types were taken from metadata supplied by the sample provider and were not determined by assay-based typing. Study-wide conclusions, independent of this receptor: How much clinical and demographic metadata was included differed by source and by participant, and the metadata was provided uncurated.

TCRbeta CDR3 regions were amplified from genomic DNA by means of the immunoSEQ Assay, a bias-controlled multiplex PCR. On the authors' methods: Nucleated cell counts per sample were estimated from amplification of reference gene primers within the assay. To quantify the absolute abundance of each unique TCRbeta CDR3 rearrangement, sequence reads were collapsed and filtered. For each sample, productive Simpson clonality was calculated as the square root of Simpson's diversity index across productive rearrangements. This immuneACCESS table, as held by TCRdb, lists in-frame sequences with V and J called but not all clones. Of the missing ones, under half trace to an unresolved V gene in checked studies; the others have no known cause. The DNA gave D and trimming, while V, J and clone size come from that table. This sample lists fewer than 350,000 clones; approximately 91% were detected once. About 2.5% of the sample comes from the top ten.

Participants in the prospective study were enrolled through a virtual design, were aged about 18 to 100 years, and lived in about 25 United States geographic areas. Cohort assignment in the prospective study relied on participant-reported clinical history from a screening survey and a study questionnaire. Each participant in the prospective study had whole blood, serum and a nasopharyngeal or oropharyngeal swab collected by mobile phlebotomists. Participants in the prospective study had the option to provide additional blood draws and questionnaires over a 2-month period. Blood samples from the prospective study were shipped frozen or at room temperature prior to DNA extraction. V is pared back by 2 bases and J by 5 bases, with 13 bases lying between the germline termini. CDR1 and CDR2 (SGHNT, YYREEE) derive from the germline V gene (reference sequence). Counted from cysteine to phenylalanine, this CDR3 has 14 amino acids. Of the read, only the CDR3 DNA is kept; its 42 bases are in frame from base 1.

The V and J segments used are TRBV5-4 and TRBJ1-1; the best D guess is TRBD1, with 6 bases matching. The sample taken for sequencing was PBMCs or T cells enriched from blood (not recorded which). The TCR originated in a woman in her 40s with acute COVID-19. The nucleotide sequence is TGTGCCAGCAGCTTAACAGGGAGGGGGACTGAAGCTTTCTTT. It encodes CASSLTGRGTEAFF.